This T cell receptor beta chain came from a study of blood T cells in healthy people across ages. This clonotype was seen a handful of times. Germline assignment: CDR1 LNHNV and CDR2 YYDKDF (reference sequence). The CDR3 covers 16 residues. The ends lost 1 base at V and 3 bases at J; junction bases unmatched: 1. Using a J-beta primer mix together with a sample-barcoded 5' primer, a second PCR was run for roughly 6 to 12 cycles. TCRdb redid the calling of the 5' RACE reads with MiXCR, one entry per CDR3 protein. Counted here are about 2 million distinct CDR3 sequences, roughly 52% occurring once; the ten biggest clones make up over 2%.

The chain carries TRBV15 and TRBJ2-5; 14 nucleotides line up with TRBD2. Sequencing was carried out using blood. The TCR sequence derives from a woman in her 40s in good health. The CDR3 region is CATSRGTSGGKETQYF. CDR3 nucleotides: TGTGCCACCAGCAGAGGGACTAGCGGGGGGAAAGAGACCCAGTACTTC. Based on the CDR3 plus reference TRBV15 and TRBJ2-5, the full variable domain is DAMVIQNPRYQVTQFGKPVTLSCSQTLNHNVMYWYQQKSSQAPKLLFHYYDKDFNNEADTPDNFQSRRPNTSFCFLDIRSPGLGDTAMYLCATSRGTSGGKETQYFGPGTRLLVL.